This T cell receptor beta chain was recovered during a study of cytomegalovirus exposure and HLA in healthy donors. At the level of the study: T cells numbering around 190 million yielded approximately 120 million unique TCR beta sequences in an earlier analysis.

The CDR3 loop spans 14 amino acids. Germline assignment: CDR1 SGHRS and CDR2 YFSETQ. Trimming left V 1 base short and J 4 bases short, with 11 bases between. Details on this clone: The antigen remains unidentified.

Study results and caveats: An Asian-associated ancestry cluster reportedly showed fewer N-insertions than the approximately 670-donor mean in a later analysis. The study labeled around 160 TCR beta chains cytomegalovirus-associated.

With 60 Vbeta and 13 Jbeta primers, the PCR was carried out. TCRdb's copy holds only in-frame clones and misses some; the assay was immunoSEQ multiplex PCR. The data show about 120,000 clones, over 60% seen once. This clonotype originated in a man aged 25-45 years in good health and CMV-seropositive. The V gene is TRBV5-1, the J gene TRBJ2-5; no reliable D call. The sample consisted of PBMCs. This chain's CDR3 is CASSLTPLAETQYF. The CDR3 nucleotides are TGCGCCAGCAGCTTGACCCCCTTGGCAGAGACCCAGTACTTC.